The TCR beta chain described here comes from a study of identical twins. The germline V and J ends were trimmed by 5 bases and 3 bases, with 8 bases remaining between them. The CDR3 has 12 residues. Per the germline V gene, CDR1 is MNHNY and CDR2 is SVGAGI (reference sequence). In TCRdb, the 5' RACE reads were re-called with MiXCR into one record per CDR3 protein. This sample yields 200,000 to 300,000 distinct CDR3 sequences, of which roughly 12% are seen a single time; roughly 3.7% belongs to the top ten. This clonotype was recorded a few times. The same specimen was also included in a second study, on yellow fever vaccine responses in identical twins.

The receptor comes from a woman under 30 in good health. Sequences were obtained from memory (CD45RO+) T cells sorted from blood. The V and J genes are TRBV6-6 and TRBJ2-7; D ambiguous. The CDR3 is CASSQVIYEQYF. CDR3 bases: TGTGCCAGCAGTCAGGTGATCTACGAGCAGTACTTC.